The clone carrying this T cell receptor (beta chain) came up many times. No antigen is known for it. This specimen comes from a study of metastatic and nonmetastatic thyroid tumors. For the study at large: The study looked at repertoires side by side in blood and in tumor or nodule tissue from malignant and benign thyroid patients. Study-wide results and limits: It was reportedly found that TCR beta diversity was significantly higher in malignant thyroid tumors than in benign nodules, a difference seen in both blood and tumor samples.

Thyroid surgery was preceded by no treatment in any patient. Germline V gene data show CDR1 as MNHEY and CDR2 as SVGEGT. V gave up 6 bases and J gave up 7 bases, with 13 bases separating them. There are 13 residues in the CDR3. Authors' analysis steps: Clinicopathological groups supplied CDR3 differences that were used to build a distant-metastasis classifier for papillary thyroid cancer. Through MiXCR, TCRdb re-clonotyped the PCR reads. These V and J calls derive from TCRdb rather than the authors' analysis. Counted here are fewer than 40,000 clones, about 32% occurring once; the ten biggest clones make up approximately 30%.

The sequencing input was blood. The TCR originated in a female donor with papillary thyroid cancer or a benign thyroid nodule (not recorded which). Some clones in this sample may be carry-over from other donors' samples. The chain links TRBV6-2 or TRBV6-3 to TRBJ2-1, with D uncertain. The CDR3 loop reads CASSQFLANEQFF. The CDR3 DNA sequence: TGTGCCAGCAGCCAGTTCCTCGCAAATGAGCAGTTCTTC.